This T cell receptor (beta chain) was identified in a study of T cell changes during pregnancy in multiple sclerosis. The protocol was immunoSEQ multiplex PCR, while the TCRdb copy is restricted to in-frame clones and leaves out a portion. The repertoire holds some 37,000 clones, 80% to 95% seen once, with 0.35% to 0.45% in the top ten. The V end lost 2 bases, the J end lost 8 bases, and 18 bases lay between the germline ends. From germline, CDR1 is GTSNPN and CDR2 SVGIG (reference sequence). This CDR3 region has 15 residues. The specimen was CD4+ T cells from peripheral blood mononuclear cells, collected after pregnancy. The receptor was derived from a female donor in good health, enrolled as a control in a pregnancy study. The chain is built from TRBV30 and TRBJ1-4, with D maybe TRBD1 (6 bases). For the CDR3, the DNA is TGTGCCTGGAGTTCCCCCGGGACAATTGGCGAAAAACTGTTTTTT. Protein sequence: CAWSSPGTIGEKLFF.